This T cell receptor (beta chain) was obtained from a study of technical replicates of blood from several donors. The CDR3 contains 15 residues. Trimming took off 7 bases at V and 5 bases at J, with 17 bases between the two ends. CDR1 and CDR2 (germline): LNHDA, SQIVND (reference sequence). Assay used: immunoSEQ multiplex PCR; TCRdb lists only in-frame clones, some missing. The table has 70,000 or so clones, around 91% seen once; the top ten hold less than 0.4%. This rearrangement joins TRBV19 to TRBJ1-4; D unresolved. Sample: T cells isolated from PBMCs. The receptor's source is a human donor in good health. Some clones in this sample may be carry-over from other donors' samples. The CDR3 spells CASTTSGVGNEKLFF. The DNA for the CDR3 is TGTGCCAGTACCACCTCCGGGGTAGGAAATGAAAAACTGTTTTTT.